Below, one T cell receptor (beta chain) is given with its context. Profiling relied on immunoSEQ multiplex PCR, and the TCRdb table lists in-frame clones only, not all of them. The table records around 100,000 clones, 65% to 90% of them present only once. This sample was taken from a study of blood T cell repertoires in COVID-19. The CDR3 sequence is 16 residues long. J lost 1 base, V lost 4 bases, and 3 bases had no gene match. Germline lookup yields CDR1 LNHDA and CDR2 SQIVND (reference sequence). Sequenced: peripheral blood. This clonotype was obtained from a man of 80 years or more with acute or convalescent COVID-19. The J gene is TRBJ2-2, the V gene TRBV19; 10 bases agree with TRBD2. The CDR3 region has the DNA TGTGCCAGTAGTACCCCTAGCGGGAGGAACACCGGGGAGCTGTTTTTT. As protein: CASSTPSGRNTGELFF.